The source of this T cell receptor beta chain is a study of cytomegalovirus exposure and HLA in healthy donors (dated 2017 in TCRdb). Study-wide context: An earlier analysis of several hundred of the donors reported approximately 300 Gb of sequence data and 100 million to 140 million unique TCR beta sequences from 150 million to 200 million T cells. An early release that covered about 600 HLA-typed donors contained approximately 300 gigabases of sequencing data and roughly 84 million unique TCR sequences. Of the roughly 420 genotyped donors, 81% were placed in the genetic ancestry cluster associated with self-reported Caucasian donors. Besides the first cohort of roughly 660 subjects, a separate validation cohort made up of roughly 120 different subjects was used. Every repertoire in the discovery cohort had been generated on one and the same sequencing platform. To predict cytomegalovirus infection status, the study brought together high-throughput TCR immunosequencing, statistical association of individual TCRs with disease status, and machine learning. Both class I and class II loci were covered by HLA typing, at four-digit resolution. Typing coverage differed by locus: A, B, C, DRB1 and DQB1 were typed in roughly 620-640 donors, DQA1 in about 510, DPA1 in roughly 590, and DPB1 in approximately 450. The aim of the study was to test whether cataloging public T cell receptors could identify signatures of past pathogen exposure. The later analysis used no new phenotypic data to find candidate immune exposures, relying instead on TCR beta sequences and their occurrence across donors. In a later analysis, previously published TCR beta repertoires from about 640 donors were re-analyzed and high-resolution HLA genotyping was added so that TCR occurrence patterns could be studied. In a later genetic analysis, genome-wide SNP genotypes for about three fifths of the roughly 670 donors were used, and that subset was treated as a discovery cohort. Several DR-DQ haplotypes were treated as single units for association and clustering because of strong linkage in the cohort. The study profiled the T cell repertoires of fewer than 850 subjects by immunosequencing and related them to cytomegalovirus serostatus. Among some 400 genotyped donors of the cohort, an average of roughly 230,000 unique TCR beta nucleotide sequences was sequenced per donor, of which 15% to 20% were non-productive. To decide whether each TCR beta V gene segment behaved as functional or pseudogenic, an earlier analysis of over 500 of the donors relied on high-throughput TCR beta sequencing. Donor age, sex, ethnicity and CMV serostatus were compiled alongside the repertoire data. General study outcomes and caveats: In a later analysis, most CMV-associated TCR beta chains were found to appear HLA-restricted, with HLA associations seemingly driven largely by CMV exposure. A few of the identified cytomegalovirus-associated TCR beta chains were confirmed in vitro to be specific for cytomegalovirus antigens. A further reported finding was that TCR beta sequences accurately predicted the HLA-A and HLA-B alleles for most subjects in the first cohort. The classifier was reported to diagnose cytomegalovirus status with high specificity and sensitivity in both the original cohort and the validation cohort. When HLA alleles, especially DR and DQ, strongly co-occurred, TCR associations were difficult to assign to individual alleles. In a later analysis, HLA-associated TCR beta chains were found to be more clonally expanded and to have lower generation probabilities than equally common non-associated chains. The sequencing pipeline was judged likely to have produced a cluster of highly shared sequence variants as a technical artifact. Linkage disequilibrium might explain the correlated functional status among segregating V segments, but an unknown experimental factor could not be excluded. The cohort was sequenced for TCR beta chains only, and without alpha or paired-chain data the features that could be detected were limited. In a later analysis, TCR association rates were found to vary across HLA loci, with the most associated TCRs seen for DRB1 alleles and the fewest for HLA-C alleles. According to a later genetic analysis, donors in an Asian-associated ancestry cluster had fewer N-insertions in productive TCRs than the approximately 700-donor mean. V-gene and J-gene trimming of TCR beta chains was associated with a missense DCLRE1C variant in a later genetic analysis, and the association was replicated in an independent cohort. According to a later analysis, parvovirus B19, influenza, CMV and Epstein-Barr virus appeared linked to several top co-occurrence clusters. Because some donors lacked HLA typing at each locus, the association tests relied only on the typed subset. It was suggested by the authors that the approach could potentially be generalized to other disease states and immunological phenotypes. Because counts were too low, roughly 18 rarely observed V segments, including chromosome 9 orphons, were left out of the earlier analysis of approximately 500 of the donors. In an earlier analysis of some 540 of the donors, most TCR beta V segments appeared in productive rearrangements about 87% or about 30% of the time, broadly matching IMGT annotations. For the cohort, immune exposure information was limited to CMV serostatus. The 87-base-pair reads could not distinguish some IMGT-functional V segments, including TRBV6-2 and TRBV6-3, so those segments were excluded. Roughly uniform sequencing depth across donors was assumed in presence/absence analyses, although this assumption may not hold. Specific HLA alleles were associated with 15,000 to 20,000 TCR beta sequences at a false discovery rate of 0.05 in a later analysis. The study listed approximately 160 TCR beta chains as associated with cytomegalovirus. Across donors, most TCR sequences were observed very rarely, whereas some public TCRs were present in many individuals.

Preparation of the library involved the immunoSEQ multiplex PCR assay. For the multiplex PCR, a mixture combining 60 forward primers for TCR Vbeta segments and 13 reverse primers for TCR Jbeta segments was used. A multiplex PCR assay on genomic DNA amplified the CDR3 region of rearranged TCR beta genes. On the Illumina HiSeq System, the amplified TCR beta libraries were sequenced as 87-base-pair reads. Per the original workflow: A later analysis counted about 80 million unique TCR beta chains across the 666 repertoires, and 9.5 million to 11 million of these chains were shared by at least two donors. Raw reads were error-corrected and collapsed into unique sequences with a nearest-neighbor algorithm that merged closely related sequences to remove PCR and sequencing errors. Alignment of CDR3 sequences to IMGT reference sequences was used to assign V, D and J gene segments. For a sequence to be retained, a match of at least six nucleotides to both a V gene segment and a J gene segment was required. Rearrangements were classified as productive when the CDR3 lacked stop codons and remained in frame with V and J, and all other rearrangements were classified as non-productive. Following IMGT convention, CDR3 was defined as the stretch from the second conserved V-encoded cysteine up to the conserved J-encoded phenylalanine. In an earlier analysis of around 600 of the donors, sequences lacking an unambiguous match to a single V gene segment were excluded. In an earlier analysis of approximately 610 of the donors, V segments were called functional above 56.7% productive rearrangements and were called segregating when the between-donor standard deviation exceeded 5%. A statistical classification framework was developed to diagnose cytomegalovirus status using the catalog of TCR beta chain sequences. In a later analysis, TCR nucleotide sequences were compared against IMGT/GENE-DB human TR gene sequences so that V and J genes could be assigned. A later analysis assigned CDR3 sequences and most-parsimonious VDJ recombination scenarios with the TCRdist pipeline. A later analysis defined each TCR beta chain by its CDR3 amino acid sequence plus V-gene family, and excluded reads lacking a unique V-gene family. As a way to deal with suspected cross-contamination and a sequencing artifact, a later analysis dropped 640 or so nucleotide sequences that were highly shared and had low generation probability. In a later analysis, a clonal expansion index for each public chain was calculated from normalized within-repertoire ranks of inferred template counts. In a later analysis, generation probabilities were computed with a VDJ recombination model fitted to out-of-frame rearrangements, and the resulting probabilities were checked against IGoR. A later analysis scored TCR-TCR, TCR-HLA and TCR-CMV co-occurrence with hypergeometric tests, applying a repertoire-size bias correction to TCR pairs. False discovery rates were estimated in a later analysis by permuting HLA or CMV assignments 20 times. In a later analysis, co-occurring TCRs were grouped using DBSCAN, and TCRdist sequence similarity was added for clustering within HLA-allele-positive subsets. Co-occurrence clustering excluded repertoires with fewer than 30,000 or more than 120,000 public chains, plus five with anomalous nucleotide sharing. What TCRdb holds here is the immuneACCESS table cut down to in-frame rearrangements. Part of the clones is not present; checked against another copy, under half of the missing clones reflect an unresolved V gene, and the others are unexplained. D and trimming come from the DNA, and the V and J calls and clone size come from that table. This sample is represented by fewer than 250,000 clones; about 80% of them were singletons. 10% of the sample rests with the top ten.

From a lookup of the germline V gene (reference sequence), CDR1 and CDR2 are GTSNPN and SVGIG. Relative to germline, V is missing 0 bases and J is missing 1 base, with 5 bases of the junction outside any gene match. Spanning cysteine to phenylalanine, the CDR3 consists of 16 amino acids. Only the CDR3 DNA stays, 48 bases, in frame from base 1. The cohort consisted of 650 to 850 healthy bone marrow donors. At the time of sampling, every cohort member was nominally healthy, though immune exposures that went unrecorded were likely present. The donor was CMV seropositive and belonged to the group of 250 to 300 seropositive cohort members. A peripheral blood sample was collected from each donor, and TCR beta sequencing was performed on peripheral blood mononuclear cells. Genomic DNA extraction from the blood cell samples was performed with the Qiagen DNeasy Blood Extraction Kit. Turning to this clone: Its antigen remains undetermined. There are no base qualities to consult, and no much larger clone falls within one base.

The V and J segments used are TRBV30 and TRBJ2-3, with 9 central nucleotides matching TRBD1. Sequenced input: PBMCs. The clonotype originates from a woman in her forties or fifties in good health and CMV-seropositive. The DNA is TGTGCCTGGAGTGTACAGGGGGCTTTAGGCACAGATACGCAGTATTTT. Its translation reads: CAWSVQGALGTDTQYF.